The present T cell receptor (beta chain) was sequenced within a study of T cell responses to AZD1222 COVID-19 vaccine. Study-wide points: The number of AZD1222 recipients seropositive at baseline was only 5 to 7. Unmutated variant regions are reportedly targeted by nearly half of spike-specific TCRs.

Measured with immunoSEQ multiplex PCR; TCRdb has only the in-frame clones, and not every one. The sample records over 100,000 clones, over 75% being singletons. Turning to this clone: Its antigen is unknown.

The length of the CDR3 is 14 residues. CDR1 and CDR2 from the germline V gene are SGHNT and YYREEE (reference sequence). Trimming cost V 4 bases and J 7 bases, with 14 bases left between them. The sample in question was peripheral blood, obtained 28 days after the second dose of the MenACWY control vaccine. This sequence was found in an adult who received the MenACWY meningococcal vaccine as a control. This chain connects TRBV5-4 to TRBJ1-4, with D uncertain. In DNA form, the CDR3 reads TGTGCCAGCAGCCAAGTGGGTTCGGGTGAAAAACTGTTTTTT. Amino acid sequence: CASSQVGSGEKLFF.